Presented here are 7 T cell receptor beta chains from one specimen sequenced in a study of blood T cell repertoires in COVID-19. TCRdb keeps only in-frame clones here, not all; method: immunoSEQ multiplex PCR. The sample contains around 200,000 clones, over 70% of which appear only once. The sample comprised peripheral blood. These receptors all come from a middle-aged woman with COVID-19, enrolled during active disease.

V usage is TRBV11-3 and J usage is TRBJ2-1, with D unresolved. CDR3 length: 16 residues. Trimming left V 0 bases short and J 6 bases short, with 15 bases between. Germline assignment: CDR1 SGHNT and CDR2 YENEEA. This CDR3 reads CASSLDGGSLFNEQFF. DNA for the CDR3: TGTGCCAGCAGCTTAGATGGCGGCAGTCTATTCAATGAGCAGTTCTTC. The full variable domain, in which reference TRBV11-3 and TRBJ2-1 provide the parts outside the CDR3, is EAGVVQSPRYKIIEKKQPVAFWCNPISGHNTLYWYLQNLGQGPELLIRYENEEAVDDSQLPKDRFSAERLKGVDSTLKIQPAELGDSAVYLCASSLDGGSLFNEQFFGPGTRLTVL.

V usage is TRBV9 and J usage is TRBJ2-2; no firm D call. V was pared by 4 bases and J by 4 bases, with 14 bases between. CDR1 and CDR2 from the germline V gene are SGDLS and YYNGEE. The CDR3 is 15 residues long. For the CDR3, the DNA is TGTGCCAGCAGCCCTGTTCACGGTGGCACCGGGGAGCTGTTTTTT. Protein sequence: CASSPVHGGTGELFF.

The chain joins TRBV2 to TRBJ2-6; possibly TRBD1 for D (8 bases). Germline V gives CDR1 SNHLY, CDR2 FYNNEI. The CDR3 contains 18 residues. Trimming took 6 bases from V and 4 from J, leaving 22 bases between them. The CDR3 DNA follows: TGTGCCAGCAGAGTGGACAGGGACTATCCGACCGGGGCCAACGTCCTGACTTTC. It is translated as CASRVDRDYPTGANVLTF.

The DNA for the CDR3 is TGTGCCAGCAGTGAGTTCACAGGGTTTGAGAATTCACCCCTCCACTTT. It specifies CASSEFTGFENSPLHF. J is TRBJ1-6 and V is TRBV6-1; the D gene is possibly TRBD1 (6 bases). There are 16 residues in the CDR3. Germline CDR1 and CDR2: MNHNS and SASEGT. Trimming took 3 bases from V and 7 from J, leaving 16 bases between them.

This clone has just one count. CDR3 residues: CASSLAGGSGYTF. CDR3 DNA sequence: TGTGCCAGCAGCTTAGCAGGGGGATCTGGCTACACCTTC. The chain recombines TRBV7-9 with TRBJ1-2, with D possibly being TRBD1 (6 bases). The CDR3 runs to 13 residues. Germline loops: CDR1 SEHNR, CDR2 FQNEAQ (reference sequence). V was cut by 0 bases and J by 7 bases, with 9 bases left in between.

V gene TRBV7-8 combines with J gene TRBJ1-1; possible D gene TRBD1, 5 bases. The CDR3 length is 15 residues. Germline V gene data show CDR1 as SGHVS and CDR2 as FQNEAQ. With 5 bases removed from V and 1 base from J, the gap between germline ends came to 14 bases. The CDR3, as DNA: TGTGCCAGCAGCCTCCGTGATAGGGGGAACACTGAAGCTTTCTTT. Protein: CASSLRDRGNTEAFF.

A note on this clone: Within the sample, other DNA sequences also encode this same CDR3. This rearrangement joins TRBV29-1 to TRBJ1-1; no definite D call. CDR1 and CDR2 from the germline V gene are SQVTM and ANQGSEA. The CDR3 loop spans 13 amino acids. Between the trimmed V and J ends, which lost 4 bases and 0 bases, there was a span of 9 bases. The CDR3: CSVGGGMNTEAFF. The CDR3 coding sequence is TGCAGCGTTGGGGGAGGGATGAACACTGAAGCTTTCTTT.